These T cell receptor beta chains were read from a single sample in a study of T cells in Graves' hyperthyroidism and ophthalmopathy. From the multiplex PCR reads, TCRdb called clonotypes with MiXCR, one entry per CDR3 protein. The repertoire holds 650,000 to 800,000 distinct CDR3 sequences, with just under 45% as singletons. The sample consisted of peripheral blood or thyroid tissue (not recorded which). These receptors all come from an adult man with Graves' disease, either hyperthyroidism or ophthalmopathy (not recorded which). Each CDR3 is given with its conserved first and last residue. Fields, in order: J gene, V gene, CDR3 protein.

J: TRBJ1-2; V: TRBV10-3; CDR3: CAIRSQDRGYTF
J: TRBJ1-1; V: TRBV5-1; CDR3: CASSLERDTEAFF
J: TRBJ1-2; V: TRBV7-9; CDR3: CASRGDRGRGYTF
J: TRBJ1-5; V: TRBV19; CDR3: CASSIGRGHSNQPQHF
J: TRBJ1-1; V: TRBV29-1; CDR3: CSVDLGQGGPEAFF
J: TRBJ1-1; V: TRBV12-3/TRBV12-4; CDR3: CASSRGTTEAFF
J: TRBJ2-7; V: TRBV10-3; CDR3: CAIGRDTSSYEQYF
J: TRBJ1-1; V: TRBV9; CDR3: CASSVGADGTNTEAFF
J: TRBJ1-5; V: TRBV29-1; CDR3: CSVRQGASNQPQHF
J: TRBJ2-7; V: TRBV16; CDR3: CASSQPTGSEQYF
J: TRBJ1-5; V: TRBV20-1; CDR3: CSAKGARANGEPQHF
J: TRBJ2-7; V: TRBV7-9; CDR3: CASSPGDIGQQPYEQYF
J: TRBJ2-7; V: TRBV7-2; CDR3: CASSLPGQCISSYEQYF
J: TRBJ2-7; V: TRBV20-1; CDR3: CSAPSRTGSTYEQYF
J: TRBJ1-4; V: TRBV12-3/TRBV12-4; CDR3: CASSLKQGGKLFF
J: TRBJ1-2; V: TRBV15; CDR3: CATSRLPQGAYGYTF
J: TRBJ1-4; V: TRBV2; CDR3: CASRGSPGQQKLFF
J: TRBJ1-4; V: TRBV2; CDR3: CASSVGGRKEKLFF
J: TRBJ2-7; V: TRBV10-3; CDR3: CAISEKRSLLGEQYF
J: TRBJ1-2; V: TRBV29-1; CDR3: CSVWGTGYDGYTF
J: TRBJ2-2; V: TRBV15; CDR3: CATSSSRSWTGELFF
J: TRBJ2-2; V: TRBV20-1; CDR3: CSASSGRGGELFF
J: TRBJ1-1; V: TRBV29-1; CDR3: CSVEGGGAFF
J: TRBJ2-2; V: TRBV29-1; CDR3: CSVGVSGELFF
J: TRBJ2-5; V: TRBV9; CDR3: CASGTGTGGLETQYF
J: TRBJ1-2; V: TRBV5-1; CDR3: CASSRDRANYGYTF
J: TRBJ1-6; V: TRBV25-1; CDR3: CASKLTGGQNSPLHF
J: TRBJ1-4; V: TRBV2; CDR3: CASSLGQTTNEKLFF
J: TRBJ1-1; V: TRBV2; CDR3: CASRGGTANTEAFF
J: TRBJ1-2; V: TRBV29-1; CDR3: CSLRDLGNGYTF
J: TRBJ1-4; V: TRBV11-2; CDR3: CASSAGQGKEKLFF
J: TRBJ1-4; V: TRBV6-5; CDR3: CASSGSTGWAEKLFF
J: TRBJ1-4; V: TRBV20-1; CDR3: CSRGQGATNEKLFF
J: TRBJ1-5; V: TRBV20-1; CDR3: CSARELAGYNQPQHF
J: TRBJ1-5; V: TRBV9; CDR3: CASSVDTGRNSPQHF
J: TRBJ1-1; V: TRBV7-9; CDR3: CAWSGTTFGTEAFF